The rows below give T cell receptor beta chains drawn from one sample of a study of OX40 agonist ivuxolimab in advanced cancers. Only in-frame clones appear in the TCRdb table, and some are missing; sequencing was by immunoSEQ multiplex PCR. The sample lists some 84,000 clones; approximately 92% were seen once. This sample comprised CD4+ or CD8+ T cells sorted from blood, obtained in a trial of the OX40 agonist ivuxolimab. Source of these receptors: an adult with an advanced solid tumor such as melanoma, head and neck, liver or kidney cancer. Each CDR3 is given with its conserved first and last residue. A D gene is named only where the DNA matches it firmly. Only part of the rows carry a size: once, few, many, or a class if the clone is expanded.

once,TRBJ2-7,-,TRBV10-3,CAISESRLEQYF,TGTGCCATCAGTGAGTCGAGGCTCGAGCAGTACTTC
once,TRBJ1-5,-,TRBV2,CASSDGQNQPQHF,TGTGCCAGCAGTGACGGTCAGAATCAGCCCCAGCATTTT
-,TRBJ2-7,-,TRBV6-5,CASSYSRSPPYEQYF,TGTGCCAGCAGTTATTCCCGGAGTCCCCCCTACGAGCAGTACTTC
-,TRBJ1-1,-,TRBV15,CATSRVQPRGTEAFF,TGTGCCACCAGCAGAGTCCAACCCCGAGGCACTGAAGCTTTCTTT
-,TRBJ2-5,TRBD1,TRBV9,CASSPRQGIQETQYF,TGTGCCAGCAGCCCCCGACAGGGCATACAAGAGACCCAGTACTTC
once,TRBJ1-1,-,TRBV11-2,CASSLWVRPGAITEAFF,TGTGCCAGCAGCTTATGGGTCCGACCGGGGGCGATCACTGAAGCTTTCTTT
-,TRBJ2-4,TRBD2,TRBV4-1,CASSLPKAGGDLRENIQYF,TGCGCCAGCAGCCTCCCAAAAGCGGGGGGGGACCTTAGGGAAAACATTCAGTACTTC
-,TRBJ2-4,-,TRBV13,CASSGTGAGRNIQYF,TGTGCCAGCAGCGGAACCGGTGCAGGGAGGAACATTCAGTACTTC
-,TRBJ2-7,-,TRBV27,CASSFDRNSYEQYF,TGTGCCAGCAGTTTTGACAGAAACTCCTACGAGCAGTACTTC
-,TRBJ1-1,-,TRBV5-8,CASSLGRINTEAFF,TGTGCCAGCAGCTTGGGTCGGATCAACACTGAAGCTTTCTTT
-,TRBJ1-4,TRBD1,TRBV19,CASSAWDRPTNEKLFF,TGTGCCAGTAGTGCGTGGGACAGACCAACTAATGAAAAACTGTTTTTT
-,TRBJ2-6,-,TRBV6-5,CASSLESSGANVLTF,TGTGCCAGCAGCCTCGAGAGCTCTGGGGCCAACGTCCTGACTTTC
-,TRBJ1-1,-,TRBV9,CASSVVGGALGTEAFF,TGTGCCAGCAGCGTAGTCGGGGGAGCCCTTGGCACTGAAGCTTTCTTT
-,TRBJ2-7,-,TRBV4-1,CASSEGGTYEQYF,TGCGCCAGCTCGGAGGGGGGAACCTACGAGCAGTACTTC
-,TRBJ2-7,-,TRBV5-6,CASSRVGWSGEQYF,TGTGCCAGCAGCCGGGTGGGCTGGTCCGGCGAGCAGTACTTC
-,TRBJ1-4,TRBD1,TRBV5-1,CASSGGQSERLTNEKLFF,TGCGCCAGCAGCGGGGGACAGTCAGAGCGTCTAACTAATGAAAAACTGTTTTTT
-,TRBJ1-2,TRBD1,TRBV27,CASRGDRHGYTF,TGTGCCAGCAGGGGGGACAGGCACGGCTACACCTTC
-,TRBJ2-3,TRBD2,TRBV7-9,CASSPSSGGPHSTDTQYF,TGTGCCAGCAGCCCGAGTAGCGGGGGACCCCATAGCACAGATACGCAGTATTTT
once,TRBJ1-4,-,TRBV30,CAWSVSGGNEKLFF,TGTGCCTGGAGTGTATCTGGGGGGAATGAAAAACTGTTTTTT
-,TRBJ1-5,TRBD1,TRBV2,CAIQGQDINQPQHF,TGTGCCATCCAGGGACAGGATATTAATCAGCCCCAGCATTTT
-,TRBJ1-1,-,TRBV19,CASTVGMAEAFF,TGTGCCAGTACTGTAGGGATGGCCGAAGCTTTCTTT
-,TRBJ2-5,-,TRBV21-1,CASRYKKGTLQETQYF,TGTGCCAGCAGGTACAAGAAGGGGACTTTACAAGAGACCCAGTACTTC
-,TRBJ2-7,TRBD1,TRBV4-3,CASSQARGRSYEQYF,TGCGCCAGCAGCCAAGCCAGGGGGAGATCCTACGAGCAGTACTTC
-,TRBJ1-5,-,TRBV15,CATREWGFNQPQHF,TGTGCCACCAGGGAATGGGGTTTCAATCAGCCCCAGCATTTT
few,TRBJ2-1,-,TRBV6-4,CASSDRGEYNEQFF,TGTGCCAGCAGTGACAGGGGGGAATACAATGAGCAGTTCTTC
-,TRBJ2-7,-,TRBV6-4,CASILDRDSYEQYF,-
-,TRBJ1-5,-,TRBV27,CASSLIMGNQPQHF,TGTGCCAGCAGTTTAATAATGGGGAATCAGCCCCAGCATTTT
-,TRBJ1-1,-,TRBV30,CAWSVGTGGAEAFF,TGTGCCTGGAGTGTAGGGACGGGGGGCGCTGAAGCTTTCTTT
-,TRBJ2-7,-,TRBV11-2,CASSLAVYGSAYEQYF,TGTGCCAGCAGCTTAGCTGTCTACGGTTCGGCCTACGAGCAGTACTTC
-,TRBJ1-1,TRBD1,TRBV9,CASSAGQVKTEAFF,TGTGCCAGCAGCGCGGGACAGGTAAAGACTGAAGCTTTCTTT
-,TRBJ2-3,-,TRBV14,CASSRRDSRTDTQYF,TGTGCCAGCAGCCGTAGGGACTCACGCACAGATACGCAGTATTTT
once,TRBJ2-3,-,TRBV7-6,CASSAPGGLGQGGEDTQYF,TGTGCCAGCAGCGCACCGGGGGGCCTCGGACAGGGTGGGGAAGATACGCAGTATTTT
-,TRBJ1-6,-,TRBV27,CASLPLGLSGNSPLHF,TGTGCCAGTCTCCCCCTGGGACTCTCTGGTAATTCACCCCTCCACTTT
once,TRBJ2-7,-,TRBV27,CASSFLSSLGNYEQYF,TGTGCCAGCAGTTTCTTGTCGAGTTTAGGGAACTACGAGCAGTACTTC
-,TRBJ2-7,-,TRBV4-3,CASSQQPRGLTYEQYF,TGCGCCAGCAGCCAGCAGCCCCGGGGACTTACCTACGAGCAGTACTTC
-,TRBJ2-5,TRBD2,TRBV6-5,CASDTLAGGIETQYF,TGTGCCAGCGATACTCTAGCGGGGGGCATCGAGACCCAGTACTTC
-,TRBJ2-1,-,TRBV5-1,CASSLLESYNEQFF,TGCGCCAGCAGCTTGTTGGAATCCTACAATGAGCAGTTCTTC
-,TRBJ1-5,-,TRBV4-3,CASSQGITGQGDQPQHF,TGCGCCAGCAGCCAAGGGATAACGGGGCAGGGTGATCAGCCCCAGCATTTT
-,TRBJ1-1,-,TRBV9,CASSPRARIMNTEAFF,TGTGCCAGCAGCCCCAGAGCCCGGATTATGAACACTGAAGCTTTCTTT
-,TRBJ1-5,-,TRBV13,CASSLGLGGHQPQHF,TGTGCCAGCAGCTTAGGCCTGGGGGGGCATCAGCCCCAGCATTTT
-,TRBJ1-2,TRBD1,TRBV6-6,CASSHLQGSSYGYTF,TGTGCCAGCAGTCACCTACAGGGGTCGAGCTATGGCTACACCTTC
-,TRBJ1-2,-,TRBV6-5,CASSNLPVNYGYTF,TGTGCCAGCAGTAACCTCCCCGTGAACTATGGCTACACCTTC
once,TRBJ2-1,-,TRBV4-1,CASSLPFASSYNEQFF,TGCGCCAGCAGCCTCCCCTTTGCCAGCTCCTACAATGAGCAGTTCTTC